This passage covers 26 T cell receptor beta chains from one sample sequenced in a study of T cell repertoires in cytomegalovirus infection (dated by TCRdb to the late 2010s). No antigen has been assigned to these receptors. The intended sense of this specimen's treatment or condition label: in vitro stimulation with specific CMV peptide epitopes to enrich CMV-specific T cells. Sequencing was performed on an Illumina HiSeq 1500. TCRdb reprocessed the public reads (quality trimming at Q25 with fastp, clone calling with MiXCR) and kept in-frame beta chains. Every distinct CDR3 protein forms one entry, paired with its most common genes and DNA. The sample yields 300,000 to 400,000 distinct CDR3 sequences; 25% were counted once. About an eighth of the sample comes from the top ten. Sample: cultured PBMCs, taken from culture after CMV antigen stimulation. These receptor sequences come from a human donor in good health (CMV status not recorded). Some clones in this sample may be carry-over from other donors' samples.

There are a few counts of this clonotype. The V gene is TRBV19, the J gene TRBJ2-7; D may be TRBD1 (6 bases). CDR3 length: 15 amino acids. Germline assignment: CDR1 LNHDA and CDR2 SQIVND (reference sequence). V lost 1 base and J 3 bases, leaving 13 bases between the germline ends. The CDR3 DNA reads TGTGCCAGTAGTATAGTCCCAGGGGCTGGCTACGAGCAGTACTTC. Protein product: CASSIVPGAGYEQYF.

This clonotype was found a few times. V is TRBV25-1 and J is TRBJ2-1; maybe TRBD2 (5 bases). This CDR3 is 15 amino acids long. Germline V lookup: CDR1 MGHDK, CDR2 SYGVNS. With 2 bases removed from V and 0 bases from J, the gap between germline ends came to 8 bases. The CDR3 here is CASSEIGSSYNEQFF. DNA of the CDR3: TGTGCCAGCAGTGAAATTGGGAGCTCCTACAATGAGCAGTTCTTC.

The chain carries TRBV6-2 or TRBV6-3 and TRBJ2-2; 7 bases match TRBD2. This CDR3 is 18 amino acids long. V was clipped by 0 bases and J by 1 base; unmatched bases: 8. Looked up from germline, CDR1 is MNHEY and CDR2 is SVGEGT. The CDR3 sequence: CASSYSYGGSLNTGELFF. As DNA, the CDR3 is TGTGCCAGCAGTTACTCGTACGGCGGGAGTTTGAACACCGGGGAGCTGTTTTTT.

The chain links TRBV6-8 to TRBJ2-1; TRBD2 aligns across 10 bases. The CDR3 length is 14 residues. With 2 bases clipped from V and 5 bases from J, the junction kept 0 bases outside the gene matches. CDR1 is MNHGY and CDR2 is SAAAGT in the germline V gene. The CDR3, as DNA: TGTGCCAGCAGTTACCTAGCGGGAGACAATGAGCAGTTCTTC. This translates into CASSYLAGDNEQFF.

The J gene is TRBJ2-1, the V gene TRBV12-5, with TRBD2 matching 7 bases. The germline CDR1 and CDR2 sequences are LGHNT and FRNRAP. V gave up 1 base and J gave up 8 bases; unmatched junction bases: 11. This CDR3 comprises 16 residues. Here the CDR3 DNA reads TGTGCTAGTGGTTTGGGGCGGGAGAGCGGCATTGATGAGCAGTTCTTC. It encodes CASGLGRESGIDEQFF.

This clonotype was seen ten or more times. This rearrangement joins TRBV7-2 to TRBJ2-5; D uncertain. This CDR3 has 16 residues. V was shortened by 2 bases and J by 5 bases, with 18 bases between the two germline ends. Germline CDR1 SGHTA, CDR2 FQGNSA. DNA of the CDR3: TGTGCCAGCAGCTTAATGTCTCCCGGTATCGGGGAGACCCAGTACTTC. Translated: CASSLMSPGIGETQYF.

In its sample, this clonotype was seen a few times. The chain couples TRBV4-2 to TRBJ1-6; D is unclear. CDR1 and CDR2 from the germline V gene are LGHNA and YNFKEQ. V lost 0 bases and J lost 16, with 10 bases in between. The CDR3 contains 12 residues. DNA of the CDR3: TGTGCCAGCAGCCAAGATAAGAGAGGTCTCCACTTT. This translates into CASSQDKRGLHF.

This clonotype has just a few counts. The chain carries TRBV14 and TRBJ2-1; D is unclear. The CDR3 spans 14 residues. CDR1 and CDR2 from the germline V gene are SGHDN and FVKESK. Trimming stripped 4 bases from V and 6 bases from J, with 13 bases between. CDR3 residues: CASSRPGRGNEQFF. The DNA of the CDR3 is TGTGCCAGCAGCCGCCCCGGGCGAGGCAATGAGCAGTTCTTC.

This clonotype appeared many times. The V call is TRBV7-2, the J call TRBJ2-1, with TRBD2 identical over 7 bases. V lost 5 bases to trimming and J lost 5 bases; unmatched junction nucleotides: 12. Germline lookup yields CDR1 SGHTA and CDR2 FQGNSA. This CDR3 is built from 16 residues. CDR3 protein: CASSRFGGGRNNEQFF. The CDR3 DNA is TGTGCCAGCAGCCGTTTCGGGGGAGGGCGGAACAATGAGCAGTTCTTC.

This clonotype was detected many times. The chain employs TRBV7-2 and TRBJ2-1, with D uncertain. Trimming removed 0 bases from V and 11 bases from J, with 8 bases in between. The CDR3 spans 12 residues. The germline CDR1 and CDR2 sequences are SGHTA and FQGNSA. The CDR3 nucleotides are TGTGCCAGCAGCTTAGCCCGGACCCAGCAGTTCTTC. Amino acid sequence: CASSLARTQQFF. Together with reference TRBV7-2 and TRBJ2-1, the CDR3 gives the full variable domain: GAGVSQSPSNKVTEKGKDVELRCDPISGHTALYWYRQSLGQGLEFLIYFQGNSAPDKSGLPSDRFSAERTGGSVSTLTIQRTQQEDSAVYLCASSLARTQQFFGPGTRLTVL.

At least ten counts were recorded for this clonotype. The chain combines TRBV7-2 with TRBJ1-5; D is unresolved. V lost 5 bases to trimming and J lost 1 base, with 12 bases between them. Germline CDR1 reads SGHTA; CDR2 reads FQGNSA. This CDR3 has 15 amino acids. Here the CDR3 DNA reads TGTGCCAGCAGCGCGCGGGTTAAGAGCAATCAGCCCCAGCATTTT. Protein: CASSARVKSNQPQHF.

This clonotype was counted a few times. The chain recombines TRBV7-9 with TRBJ1-5; TRBD1 might be the D (5 bases). This CDR3 is built from 14 residues. Germline CDR1 reads SEHNR; CDR2 reads FQNEAQ (reference sequence). The V end was cut by 1 base, the J end by 6 bases, with 10 bases between. The DNA for the CDR3 is TGTGCCAGCAGCTTAGGGGGGGTTTCTCAGCCCCAGCATTTT. Protein: CASSLGGVSQPQHF.

J is TRBJ2-2 and V is TRBV28; D is undetermined. This CDR3 is built from 16 residues. Germline V lookup: CDR1 MDHEN, CDR2 SYDVKM. The V end was cut by 1 base, the J end by 3 bases, with 12 bases between. In DNA form, the CDR3 reads TGTGCCAGCAGTTTATTAGGCGAGTGGGACACCGGGGAGCTGTTTTTT. Translating it yields CASSLLGEWDTGELFF.

This clonotype was seen a handful of times. This sequence joins TRBV7-8 and TRBJ2-5; TRBD1 is a possible D gene (6 bases). Germline V lookup: CDR1 SGHVS, CDR2 FQNEAQ. The CDR3 runs 14 residues. The ends were cut back, 4 bases at V and 4 bases at J, with 13 bases in the middle. CDR3 protein: CASSSWGRAETQYF. Written as DNA, the CDR3 is TGTGCCAGCAGCTCCTGGGGGCGGGCAGAGACCCAGTACTTC.

This chain joins TRBV4-1 and TRBJ2-5, with D possibly TRBD1 on 6 matching bases. Germline V gene data show CDR1 as MGHRA and CDR2 as YSYEKL. This CDR3 comprises 15 residues. V shed 3 bases and J shed 3 bases, with 14 bases lying between them. CDR3 sequence reads: CASSHRQVGEETQYF. CDR3 nucleotide sequence: TGCGCCAGCAGCCACAGACAGGTTGGAGAAGAGACCCAGTACTTC.

Ten or more counts support this clonotype. V and J are TRBV7-2 and TRBJ1-6; D remains unclear. Per the germline V gene, CDR1 is SGHTA and CDR2 is FQGNSA. The V and J ends lost 1 base and 5 bases respectively, with 9 bases between them. This CDR3 region has 15 residues. CDR3 loop: CASSLVRENNSPLHF. In DNA form, the CDR3 reads TGTGCCAGCAGCTTAGTCCGGGAGAATAATTCACCCCTCCACTTT.

The rearrangement joins TRBV29-1 to TRBJ1-1; 7 bases are shared with TRBD1. CDR3 length: 16 residues. The V and J ends lost 4 bases and 8 bases, in that order; junction bases with no gene match: 19. Per the germline V gene, CDR1 is SQVTM and CDR2 is ANQGSEA. The CDR3 protein is CSVAFGTDRRSSEAFF. The CDR3 DNA is TGCAGCGTTGCTTTCGGGACAGACCGAAGATCGTCCGAAGCTTTCTTT.

This clonotype appeared a few times. Given a much more abundant clone one base away, this may be a read error. The genes are TRBV5-4 and TRBJ1-1; D perhaps matches TRBD1 (5 bases). Trimming cost V 2 bases and J 1 base, with 9 bases left between them. This CDR3 is 14 amino acids long. CDR1 is SGHNT, CDR2 YYREEE, per germline (reference sequence). The CDR3 coding sequence is TGTGCCAGCAGCTTTGACGGGGCGAACACTGAAGCTTTCTTT. It specifies CASSFDGANTEAFF.

The genes are TRBV29-1 and TRBJ2-1, with D hard to call. With 7 bases removed from V and 4 bases from J, the gap between germline ends came to 8 bases. This CDR3 is built from 11 residues. Germline V gene lookup returns CDR1 SQVTM and CDR2 ANQGSEA. CDR3 loop: CSARIYNEQFF. In DNA, the CDR3 is TGCAGCGCCCGGATTTACAATGAGCAGTTCTTC.

This clonotype showed up many times. This rearrangement joins TRBV7-2 to TRBJ2-3, with D unclear. The V end was cut by 1 base, the J end by 2 bases, with 16 bases between. CDR1 and CDR2 (germline): SGHTA, FQGNSA. This CDR3 comprises 17 residues. CDR3 amino acids: CASSLEVGSLYTDTQYF. The CDR3 nucleotides are TGTGCCAGCAGCTTAGAGGTGGGCAGCCTCTACACAGATACGCAGTATTTT.

This clonotype was detected only a few times. The chain is built from TRBV4-1 and TRBJ2-1; no reliable D call. The CDR3 totals 15 residues. V lost 0 bases and J 1 base, leaving 7 bases between the germline ends. Germline V gene data show CDR1 as MGHRA and CDR2 as YSYEKL. The CDR3 DNA reads as TGCGCCAGCAGCCAAGATCCGGGTTCCTACAATGAGCAGTTCTTC. It is translated as CASSQDPGSYNEQFF.

Written as DNA, the CDR3 is TGTGCCTGGAGTAGTACGGCAGGACAATTCACAGATACGCAGTATTTT. Translation: CAWSSTAGQFTDTQYF. The chain recombines TRBV30 with TRBJ2-3; D might be TRBD1 (5 bases). V was clipped by 2 bases and J by 2 bases, with 17 bases between them. The CDR3 contains 16 residues. Germline CDR1 is GTSNPN and CDR2 is SVGIG (reference sequence).

The chain carries TRBV30 and TRBJ2-2; D remains ambiguous. CDR1 is GTSNPN and CDR2 is SVGIG in the germline V gene (reference sequence). The V end was cut by 0 bases, the J end by 3 bases, with 11 bases between. CDR3 length equals 15 residues. The CDR3: CAWSVHGPDTGELFF. The DNA of the CDR3 is TGTGCCTGGAGTGTACACGGACCAGACACCGGGGAGCTGTTTTTT.

This clonotype has ten or more counts. The V gene is TRBV7-9, the J gene TRBJ1-6, with a possible D match to TRBD1 (5 bases). Trimming cost V 5 bases and J 0 bases, with 23 bases left between them. Germline assignment: CDR1 SEHNR and CDR2 FQNEAQ (reference sequence). The CDR3 length is 20 residues. CDR3 DNA sequence: TGTGCCAGCAGCGCCGCGACAGCCTTCCATAGGAGCTCCTATAATTCACCCCTCCACTTT. This gives the protein CASSAATAFHRSSYNSPLHF.

This clonotype was counted a few times. This sequence joins TRBV7-7 and TRBJ2-5; TRBD2 aligns across 11 bases. Germline loops: CDR1 SSHAT, CDR2 FNYEAQ (reference sequence). Trimming at V came to 5 bases and at J to 4 bases, leaving 6 bases not matched to a gene. The CDR3 totals 15 residues. Written as DNA, the CDR3 is TGTGCCAGCAGCCCCACTAGCGGGGGCCTAGAGACCCAGTACTTC. It is translated as CASSPTSGGLETQYF.

The chain employs TRBV10-1 and TRBJ1-1; D uncertain. The CDR3 length is 14 residues. Trimming pared 3 bases from V and 1 base from J, leaving 9 bases between. The germline V gene has CDR1 WNHNN and CDR2 SYGVQD (reference sequence). Written as DNA, the CDR3 is TGCGCCAGCAGTGACGAGGGAGGGAACACTGAAGCTTTCTTT. Translation: CASSDEGGNTEAFF.